Following are 18 T cell receptor beta chains from one sample sequenced in a study of brain T cells in children with intractable seizures. The protocol was immunoSEQ multiplex PCR, while the TCRdb copy is restricted to in-frame clones and leaves out a portion. Among about 350,000 clones listed, nearly 95% were seen once. Time point reported: blood from clinic visit 5 months post-surgery; TSC patient then seizure free. Material: peripheral blood, obtained roughly 5 months after surgery. All receptors derive from a boy under three years old with tuberous sclerosis and intractable seizures.

This chain uses TRBV5-1 with TRBJ1-1; 12 bases line up with TRBD1. The CDR3 runs 12 residues. Germline trimming cut 4 bases from V and 12 bases from J; bases unmatched to any gene: 4. Germline V gene sequence: CDR1 SGHRS, CDR2 YFSETQ. The CDR3 DNA is TGCGCCAGCAGCGCGGGACAGGGGGCGACTTTCTTT. Its translation: CASSAGQGATFF.

The chain links TRBV5-1 to TRBJ1-2; TRBD1 is a possible D gene (5 bases). CDR1 and CDR2 from the germline V gene are SGHRS and YFSETQ. This CDR3 has 14 residues. V was pared by 0 bases and J by 6 bases, with 12 bases between. The CDR3 reads CASSLEAWGDGYTF. The CDR3 bases are TGCGCCAGCAGCTTGGAGGCCTGGGGGGATGGCTACACCTTC. Using reference TRBV5-1 and TRBJ1-2 for the parts outside the CDR3, the full variable domain is KAGVTQTPRYLIKTRGQQVTLSCSPISGHRSVSWYQQTPGQGLQFLFEYFSETQRNKGNFPGRFSGRQFSNSRSEMNVSTLELGDSALYLCASSLEAWGDGYTFGSGTRLTVV.

The chain couples TRBV6-4 to TRBJ2-7, with TRBD1 matching over 8 bases. Losses at the gene ends were 3 bases for V and 0 bases for J; bases not matched to a gene: 7. Per germline, CDR1 MRHNA and CDR2 SNTAGT. There are 16 residues in the CDR3. CDR3 sequence (DNA): TGTGCCAGCAGTGAACGGACAGGGACCTTCTCCTACGAGCAGTACTTC. Protein product: CASSERTGTFSYEQYF.

The chain carries TRBV10-1 and TRBJ1-3; D possibly corresponds to TRBD1 (5 bases). The CDR3 is 15 amino acids. The V gene lost 5 bases and the J gene lost 0 bases, with 11 bases spanning the gap. Germline CDR1 reads WNHNN; CDR2 reads SYGVQD (reference sequence). The CDR3 protein is CASSTVRASGNTIYF. CDR3 sequence (DNA): TGCGCCAGCAGTACGGTCAGGGCCTCTGGAAACACCATATATTTT.

CDR3 region: CASSLTRGPRSLMNTEAFF. The CDR3 coding sequence is TGTGCCAGCAGTTTAACGCGGGGGCCGAGGTCTCTAATGAACACTGAAGCTTTCTTT. This rearrangement joins TRBV27 to TRBJ1-1; TRBD1 is a possible D gene (6 bases). Germline values: CDR1 MNHEY, CDR2 SMNVEV (reference sequence). This CDR3 has 19 residues. Trimming removed 2 bases at V and 0 bases at J, with 22 bases between.

The chain has TRBV2 and TRBJ2-7; D remains unclear. The CDR3 covers 12 residues. V shed 7 bases and J shed 5 bases, with 12 bases lying between them. Germline loops: CDR1 SNHLY, CDR2 FYNNEI. The chain's CDR3 is CASKGPFDEQYF. CDR3 DNA sequence: TGTGCCAGCAAAGGGCCTTTTGACGAGCAGTACTTC. The entire variable domain, with the rest obtained from reference TRBV2 and TRBJ2-7, is as follows: EPEVTQTPSHQVTQMGQEVILRCVPISNHLYFYWYRQILGQKVEFLVSFYNNEISEKSEIFDDQFSVERPDGSNFTLKIRSTKLEDSAMYFCASKGPFDEQYFGPGTRLTVT.

This chain links TRBV19 with TRBJ1-5; 8 bases are shared with TRBD1. Germline V lookup: CDR1 LNHDA, CDR2 SQIVND (reference sequence). The trim removed 3 bases at V and 7 bases at J, leaving 11 bases unmatched. This CDR3 region has 16 residues. The CDR3 nucleotides read TGTGCCAGTAGTATGGGGGCAGGGGGCTCGATCCAGCCCCAGCATTTT. Its translation is CASSMGAGGSIQPQHF.

The CDR3 sequence is CASSTMRDRKAFF. CDR3 coding DNA: TGTGCCAGCAGCACGATGAGGGACAGGAAAGCTTTCTTT. The chain joins TRBV6-5 to TRBJ1-1; 8 nucleotides align to TRBD1. Germline CDR1 reads MNHEY; CDR2 reads SVGAGI. The J segment lost 9 bases and the V segment lost 6 bases, leaving 9 bases of the junction unmatched. This CDR3 contains 13 residues.

The chain joins TRBV15 to TRBJ1-2, with 7 bases identical to TRBD1. The CDR3 is made up of 15 amino acids. With 2 bases clipped from V and 0 bases from J, the junction kept 3 bases outside the gene matches. In germline, CDR1 is LNHNV, CDR2 YYDKDF (reference sequence). For the CDR3, the DNA is TGTGCCACCAGCAGACCCGGGACAGCTAACTATGGCTACACCTTC. Translated, it gives CATSRPGTANYGYTF.

The V call is TRBV2, the J call TRBJ2-7, with D uncertain. V was cut by 6 bases and J by 2 bases, with 11 bases left in between. CDR3 length: 13 residues. Germline V gene sequence: CDR1 SNHLY, CDR2 FYNNEI. CDR3 amino acids: CASRGSPTYEQYF. The CDR3 DNA follows: TGTGCCAGCAGAGGCAGCCCTACCTACGAGCAGTACTTC.

This sequence joins TRBV19 and TRBJ2-7, with 10 bases fitting TRBD2. This CDR3 comprises 15 residues. The germline V gene encodes CDR1 LNHDA and CDR2 SQIVND (reference sequence). V gave up 3 bases and J gave up 5 bases; unmatched junction bases: 7. In nucleotides, the CDR3 is TGTGCCAGTAGTATGTCTAGCGGGGGTGTAAACGAGCAGTACTTC. Protein product: CASSMSSGGVNEQYF.

CDR3 nucleotide sequence: TGTGCCAGCAGCTTAATACATACTAACACTGAAGCTTTCTTT. The encoded protein is CASSLIHTNTEAFF. The chain employs TRBV13 and TRBJ1-1, with D unresolved. Deletions cut 2 bases from V and 2 bases from J, with 9 bases between. The germline V gene encodes CDR1 PRHDT and CDR2 FYEKMQ (reference sequence). This CDR3 has 14 residues.

The chain combines TRBV7-9 with TRBJ1-2, with D possibly being TRBD1 (5 bases). Germline CDR1 reads SEHNR; CDR2 reads FQNEAQ (reference sequence). The CDR3 totals 15 residues. Trimming shortened V by 0 bases and J by 2 bases, and 10 bases separated the two germline ends. The CDR3 DNA reads as TGTGCCAGCAGCTTAGCCTCAGGGTGGAACTATGGCTACACCTTC. Protein sequence: CASSLASGWNYGYTF.

V and J are TRBV5-5 and TRBJ2-5; possibly TRBD1 or TRBD2 for D (5 bases each). The CDR3 covers 13 residues. V lost 0 bases and J lost 5, with 8 bases in between. The germline V gene encodes CDR1 SGHKS and CDR2 YYEKEE (reference sequence). In DNA, the CDR3 is TGTGCCAGCAGCTTGGGGGACGGGGAGACCCAGTACTTC. Translated, it gives CASSLGDGETQYF.

The rearrangement joins TRBV7-9 to TRBJ2-5; TRBD1 might be the D (6 bases). Germline V CDR1 and CDR2: SEHNR, FQNEAQ (reference sequence). V lost 0 bases and J lost 5, with 7 bases in between. The CDR3 length is 13 residues. The CDR3 DNA sequence: TGTGCCAGCAGCTTAGCGGGGGCTGAGACCCAGTACTTC. It translates to CASSLAGAETQYF.

V is TRBV4-1 and J is TRBJ1-1, with 9 bases lining up with TRBD1. The V gene's germline CDR1 is MGHRA and CDR2 YSYEKL. There are 14 residues in the CDR3. J was trimmed by 10 bases and V by 2 bases; bases with no gene match: 8. The CDR3 DNA reads as TGCGCCAGCAGCCAACTAGGGGGACAGGGTCGAGCTTTCTTT. This translates into CASSQLGGQGRAFF.

The chain combines TRBV18 with TRBJ1-1, with 8 bases lining up with TRBD1. This CDR3 region has 16 residues. Germline V gene lookup returns CDR1 KGHSH and CDR2 LQKENI. J gave up 0 bases and V 2 bases, and 5 bases lay outside the gene matches. CDR3 loop: CASSPWRDRMNTEAFF. Here the CDR3 DNA reads TGTGCCAGCTCACCATGGAGGGACAGGATGAACACTGAAGCTTTCTTT.

The chain recombines TRBV19 with TRBJ2-7; D might be TRBD2 (6 bases). There are 13 residues in the CDR3. Germline CDR1 reads LNHDA; CDR2 reads SQIVND (reference sequence). Trimming removed 6 bases at V and 0 bases at J, with 9 bases between. The CDR3 DNA reads as TGTGCCAGTAGCCCGACTAGCTCCTACGAGCAGTACTTC. It specifies CASSPTSSYEQYF. Full variable domain (outside the CDR3, taken from reference TRBV19 and TRBJ2-7): DGGITQSPKYLFRKEGQNVTLSCEQNLNHDAMYWYRQDPGQGLRLIYYSQIVNDFQKGDIAEGYSVSREKKESFPLTVTSAQKNPTAFYLCASSPTSSYEQYFGPGTRLTVT.